These 22 T cell receptor beta chains were all obtained from the same sample, sequenced in a study of identifying expanded T cells in peripheral blood. The repertoire was sequenced with immunoSEQ multiplex PCR; TCRdb's copy has only in-frame clones and lacks some. Counted here are 70,000 to 100,000 clones, approximately 83% occurring once; the ten biggest clones make up roughly 5.9%. Sample: blood. Every receptor here comes from a person aged 18 to 75 in good health.

As DNA, the CDR3 is TGCAGCGTTGTCCAGGGTAATGGCTACACCTTC. This codes for CSVVQGNGYTF. The chain couples TRBV29-1 to TRBJ1-2, with D maybe TRBD1 (5 bases). Germline values: CDR1 SQVTM, CDR2 ANQGSEA. The CDR3 contains 11 residues. The V end lost 4 bases, the J end lost 6 bases, and 9 bases lay between the germline ends. Variable domain in full (rest from reference TRBV29-1 and TRBJ1-2): SAVISQKPSRDICQRGTSLTIQCQVDSQVTMMFWYRQQPGQSLTLIATANQGSEATYESGFVIDKFPISRPNLTFSTLTVSNMSPEDSSIYLCSVVQGNGYTFGSGTRLTVV.

The J gene is TRBJ1-5, the V gene TRBV2; perhaps TRBD1 as D (6 bases). The CDR3 extends over 14 amino acids. V was trimmed by 4 bases and J by 3 bases, leaving 10 bases between them. Per germline, CDR1 SNHLY and CDR2 FYNNEI. This CDR3 reads CASSGQAFNQPQHF. In nucleotides, the CDR3 is TGTGCCAGCAGTGGACAGGCATTCAATCAGCCCCAGCATTTT.

The V call is TRBV5-1, the J call TRBJ2-2, with D possibly TRBD1 on 6 matching bases. The CDR3 runs to 16 residues. Trimming took 2 bases from V and 0 from J, leaving 11 bases between them. CDR1 is SGHRS, CDR2 YFSETQ, per germline. CDR3 sequence reads: CASSLSRGANTGELFF. CDR3 in DNA: TGCGCCAGCAGCTTAAGCAGGGGCGCGAACACCGGGGAGCTGTTTTTT. Combining the CDR3 with reference TRBV5-1 and TRBJ2-2 gives the whole variable domain KAGVTQTPRYLIKTRGQQVTLSCSPISGHRSVSWYQQTPGQGLQFLFEYFSETQRNKGNFPGRFSGRQFSNSRSEMNVSTLELGDSALYLCASSLSRGANTGELFFGEGSRLTVL.

The chain recombines TRBV2 with TRBJ2-7; D is undetermined. With 9 bases removed from V and 6 bases from J, the gap between germline ends came to 18 bases. The CDR3 sequence is 13 residues long. Germline V gene data show CDR1 as SNHLY and CDR2 as FYNNEI. The DNA of the CDR3 is TGTGCCAGTAAATGGGGTCTGCTTCCCGAGCAGTACTTC. Amino acids: CASKWGLLPEQYF.

The chain has TRBV9 and TRBJ2-7, with 9 bases aligning to TRBD1. Germline CDR1 and CDR2: SGDLS and YYNGEE. CDR3 length: 13 residues. Trimming took 7 bases from V and 4 from J; bases not matched to a gene: 6. The DNA for the CDR3 is TGTGCCAGCGGGGACAGGGAACGATACGAGCAGTACTTC. Encoded protein: CASGDRERYEQYF.

This chain links TRBV5-5 with TRBJ1-1; possibly TRBD1 for D (5 bases). The CDR3 has 16 residues. Trimming left V 4 bases short and J 0 bases short, with 16 bases between. CDR1 and CDR2 from the germline V gene are SGHKS and YYEKEE (reference sequence). Here the CDR3 reads CASSPPPGPLNTEAFF. DNA of the CDR3: TGTGCCAGCAGCCCACCCCCGGGACCCTTGAACACTGAAGCTTTCTTT.

The V gene is TRBV18, the J gene TRBJ2-1; no definite D call. There are 13 residues in the CDR3. Trimming stripped 5 bases from V and 4 bases from J, with 9 bases between. From germline, CDR1 is KGHSH and CDR2 LQKENI. CDR3 nucleotides: TGTGCCAGCTCAGTCCCCGGATACAATGAGCAGTTCTTC. This gives the protein CASSVPGYNEQFF.

The J gene is TRBJ2-5, the V gene TRBV5-1; TRBD2 agrees at 7 bases. With V trimmed by 4 bases and J by 4 bases, 13 bases remained unmatched. Germline lookup yields CDR1 SGHRS and CDR2 YFSETQ. The CDR3 runs to 16 residues. CDR3: CASSPILAVPPETQYF. The CDR3 nucleotides read TGCGCCAGCAGCCCCATTCTAGCGGTTCCCCCAGAGACCCAGTACTTC.

The chain links TRBV4-3 to TRBJ1-2; D is possibly TRBD1 (5 bases). CDR3 length equals 14 residues. Between the trimmed V and J ends, which lost 6 bases and 4 bases, there was a span of 15 bases. Germline V gives CDR1 LGHNA, CDR2 YSLEER. CDR3 DNA: TGCGCCAGCAGTTCCGAGGCCGGGACCTATGGCTACACCTTC. It encodes CASSSEAGTYGYTF.

The chain couples TRBV11-2 to TRBJ2-1; no definite D call. V dropped 3 bases and J dropped 0 bases, with 9 bases sitting between them. Per germline, CDR1 SGHAT and CDR2 FQNNGV. CDR3 size: 15 residues. As DNA, the CDR3 is TGTGCCAGCAGCTTTGGGGTTGTCTCCTACAATGAGCAGTTCTTC. Translation: CASSFGVVSYNEQFF. Filled out from reference TRBV11-2 and TRBJ2-1, the complete variable domain reads EAGVAQSPRYKIIEKRQSVAFWCNPISGHATLYWYQQILGQGPKLLIQFQNNGVVDDSQLPKDRFSAERLKGVDSTLKIQPAKLEDSAVYLCASSFGVVSYNEQFFGPGTRLTVL.

The chain carries TRBV7-2 and TRBJ1-1; D gene ambiguous. Trimming removed 2 bases at V and 5 bases at J, with 9 bases between. CDR1 and CDR2 (germline): SGHTA, FQGNSA. This CDR3 is built from 13 residues. CDR3 nucleotide sequence: TGTGCCAGCAGCTTATCCGGGAAAACTGAAGCTTTCTTT. This codes for CASSLSGKTEAFF. The full variable domain, in which reference TRBV7-2 and TRBJ1-1 provide the parts outside the CDR3, is GAGVSQSPSNKVTEKGKDVELRCDPISGHTALYWYRQSLGQGLEFLIYFQGNSAPDKSGLPSDRFSAERTGGSVSTLTIQRTQQEDSAVYLCASSLSGKTEAFFGQGTRLTVV.

The V gene is TRBV6-1, the J gene TRBJ1-2; 7 nucleotides line up with TRBD1. The V and J ends lost 0 bases and 4 bases, in that order; junction bases with no gene match: 11. The germline gives CDR1 MNHNS, CDR2 SASEGT. This CDR3 has 17 amino acids. The CDR3 nucleotides are TGTGCCAGCAGTGAAGCGCTGTTCGAGGGGGCCGCCTATGGCTACACCTTC. It encodes CASSEALFEGAAYGYTF.

CDR3 in DNA: TGTGCCAGTAGTTGGGACGACAGTCCCGCACGGCGCGAGCAGTACTTC. As protein: CASSWDDSPARREQYF. This chain joins TRBV19 and TRBJ2-7; D tentatively fits TRBD1 or TRBD2 (5 bases each). Between the trimmed V and J ends, which lost 5 bases and 6 bases, there was a span of 23 bases. The CDR3 has 16 amino acids. From germline, CDR1 is LNHDA and CDR2 SQIVND (reference sequence).

The rearrangement links TRBV6-6 to TRBJ2-7; perhaps TRBD1 as D (6 bases). V dropped 4 bases and J dropped 5 bases, with 12 bases sitting between them. CDR1 and CDR2 from the germline V gene are MNHNY and SVGAGI (reference sequence). CDR3 length: 13 residues. The CDR3 loop reads CASSSGVYNEQYF. CDR3 coding DNA: TGTGCCAGCAGTTCAGGGGTTTACAACGAGCAGTACTTC.

The gene calls are TRBV19 and TRBJ1-4; possible D gene TRBD1, 5 bases. Germline lookup yields CDR1 LNHDA and CDR2 SQIVND (reference sequence). Trimming removed 4 bases at V and 0 bases at J, with 9 bases between. The CDR3 has 15 amino acids. CDR3 amino acids: CASSKRQSTNEKLFF. In nucleotides, the CDR3 is TGTGCCAGTAGTAAGAGACAGTCAACTAATGAAAAACTGTTTTTT.

CDR3 residues: CASSGTGSSYEQYF. The CDR3 DNA follows: TGTGCCAGTTCGGGGACAGGGAGCTCCTACGAGCAGTACTTC. The chain is built from TRBV19 and TRBJ2-7, with 9 bases lining up with TRBD1. With V trimmed by 8 bases and J by 0 bases, 5 bases remained unmatched. The V gene's germline CDR1 is LNHDA and CDR2 SQIVND (reference sequence). The CDR3 is 14 residues long. The full variable domain, with the rest looked up from reference TRBV19 and TRBJ2-7, is DGGITQSPKYLFRKEGQNVTLSCEQNLNHDAMYWYRQDPGQGLRLIYYSQIVNDFQKGDIAEGYSVSREKKESFPLTVTSAQKNPTAFYLCASSGTGSSYEQYFGPGTRLTVT.

A few counts support this clone. The DNA of the CDR3 is TGTGCCAGCAGCGTACTCTCAGGGGGCACCGGGGAGCTGTTTTTT. Its protein product is CASSVLSGGTGELFF. The chain joins TRBV9 to TRBJ2-2; TRBD1 matches at 7 bases. V dropped 1 base and J dropped 4; count of bases not matched to a gene: 4. Germline CDR1 SGDLS, CDR2 YYNGEE. This CDR3 comprises 15 residues.

CDR3: CASSRWPKSVSTDTQYF. Here the CDR3 DNA reads TGCGCCAGCAGCCGATGGCCCAAATCCGTGAGCACAGATACGCAGTATTTT. The genes are TRBV4-1 and TRBJ2-3; no reliable D call. CDR1 is MGHRA and CDR2 is YSYEKL in the germline V gene. The CDR3 totals 17 residues. Deletions cut 4 bases from V and 0 bases from J, with 17 bases between.

This rearrangement joins TRBV19 to TRBJ1-5; D is unclear. The germline gives CDR1 LNHDA, CDR2 SQIVND (reference sequence). V lost 8 bases to trimming and J lost 4 bases, with 18 bases between them. The CDR3 runs to 15 residues. CDR3 amino acids: CASSQWGGPNQPQHF. The CDR3 region has the DNA TGTGCCAGTTCCCAGTGGGGTGGCCCAAATCAGCCCCAGCATTTT.

The J gene is TRBJ1-5, the V gene TRBV11-2; no definite D call. Trimming left V 5 bases short and J 5 bases short, with 10 bases between. Germline V gives CDR1 SGHAT, CDR2 FQNNGV. The CDR3 is 13 residues long. This CDR3 reads CASSGGRDQPQHF. As DNA, the CDR3 is TGTGCCAGCAGCGGCGGGAGGGATCAGCCCCAGCATTTT.

J is TRBJ1-2 and V is TRBV7-2, with D possibly matching TRBD1 (6 bases). With 5 bases removed from V and 0 bases from J, the gap between germline ends came to 13 bases. The germline V gene has CDR1 SGHTA and CDR2 FQGNSA. The CDR3 is 15 residues long. Here the CDR3 DNA reads TGTGCCAGCAGCCAACAGACAGGACCTAACTATGGCTACACCTTC. It is translated as CASSQQTGPNYGYTF.

The chain combines TRBV5-1 with TRBJ1-2; no clear D gene. This CDR3 spans 11 amino acids. CDR1 SGHRS and CDR2 YFSETQ come from the germline V gene. Between the trimmed V and J ends, which lost 0 bases and 7 bases, there was a span of 4 bases. CDR3 loop: CASSLDGGYTF. CDR3 bases: TGCGCCAGCAGCTTGGACGGTGGCTACACCTTC. Drawing the rest from reference TRBV5-1 and TRBJ1-2, the complete variable domain is KAGVTQTPRYLIKTRGQQVTLSCSPISGHRSVSWYQQTPGQGLQFLFEYFSETQRNKGNFPGRFSGRQFSNSRSEMNVSTLELGDSALYLCASSLDGGYTFGSGTRLTVV.